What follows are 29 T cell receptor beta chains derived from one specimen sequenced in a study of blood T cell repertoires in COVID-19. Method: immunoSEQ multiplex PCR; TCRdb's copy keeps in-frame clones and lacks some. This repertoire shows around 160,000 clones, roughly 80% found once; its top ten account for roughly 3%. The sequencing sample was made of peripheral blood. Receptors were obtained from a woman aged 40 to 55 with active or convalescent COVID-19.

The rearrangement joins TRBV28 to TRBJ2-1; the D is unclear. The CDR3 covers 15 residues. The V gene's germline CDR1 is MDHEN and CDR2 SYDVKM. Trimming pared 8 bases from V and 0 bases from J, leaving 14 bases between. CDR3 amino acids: CASCPRTSSYNEQFF. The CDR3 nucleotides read TGTGCCAGCTGTCCTCGCACAAGCTCCTACAATGAGCAGTTCTTC.

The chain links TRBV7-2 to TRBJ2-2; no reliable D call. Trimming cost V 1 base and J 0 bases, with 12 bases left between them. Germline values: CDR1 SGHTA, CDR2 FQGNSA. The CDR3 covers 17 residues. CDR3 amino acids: CASSLEPSATNTGELFF. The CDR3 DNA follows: TGTGCCAGCAGCTTAGAGCCATCAGCGACGAACACCGGGGAGCTGTTTTTT.

The CDR3 DNA reads TGTGCCGGAAACAAAAGACTGAACACCGGGGAGCTGTTTTTT. Translating gives CAGNKRLNTGELFF. The V call is TRBV28, the J call TRBJ2-2, with D unclear. Germline V gene lookup returns CDR1 MDHEN and CDR2 SYDVKM. This CDR3 spans 14 amino acids. With 11 bases removed from V and 1 base from J, the gap between germline ends came to 14 bases. Drawing the rest from reference TRBV28 and TRBJ2-2, the complete variable domain is DVKVTQSSRYLVKRTGEKVFLECVQDMDHENMFWYRQDPGLGLRLIYFSYDVKMKEKGDIPEGYSVSREKKERFSLILESASTNQTSMYLCAGNKRLNTGELFFGEGSRLTVL.

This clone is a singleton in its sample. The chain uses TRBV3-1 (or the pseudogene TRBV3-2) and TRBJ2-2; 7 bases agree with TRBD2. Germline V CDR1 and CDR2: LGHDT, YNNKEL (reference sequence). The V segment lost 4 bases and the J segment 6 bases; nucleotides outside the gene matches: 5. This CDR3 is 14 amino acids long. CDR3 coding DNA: TGTGCCAGCAGCCGGGGAGGGATCGCCGGGGAGCTGTTTTTT. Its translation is CASSRGGIAGELFF.

As DNA, the CDR3 is TGTGCCAGCAGTGACGGAGGGATTTGGACCGATACTGAAGCTTTCTTT. Translation gives CASSDGGIWTDTEAFF. This chain links TRBV6-1 with TRBJ1-1; no definite D call. This CDR3 spans 16 amino acids. In germline, CDR1 is MNHNS, CDR2 SASEGT. V lost 3 bases to trimming and J lost 5 bases, with 19 bases between them.

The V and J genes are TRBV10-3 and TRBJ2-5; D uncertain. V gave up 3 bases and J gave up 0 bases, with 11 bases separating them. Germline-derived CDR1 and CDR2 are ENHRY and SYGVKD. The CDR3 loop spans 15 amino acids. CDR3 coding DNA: TGTGCCATCAGTGATGTTCTGAGTAACCAAGAGACCCAGTACTTC. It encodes CAISDVLSNQETQYF.

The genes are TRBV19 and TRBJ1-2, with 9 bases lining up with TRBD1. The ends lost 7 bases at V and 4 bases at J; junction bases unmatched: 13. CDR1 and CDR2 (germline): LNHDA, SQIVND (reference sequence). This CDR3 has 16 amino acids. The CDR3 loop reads CASTLLGTGKAYGYTF. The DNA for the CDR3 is TGTGCCAGTACCCTGCTGGGGACAGGGAAGGCCTATGGCTACACCTTC.

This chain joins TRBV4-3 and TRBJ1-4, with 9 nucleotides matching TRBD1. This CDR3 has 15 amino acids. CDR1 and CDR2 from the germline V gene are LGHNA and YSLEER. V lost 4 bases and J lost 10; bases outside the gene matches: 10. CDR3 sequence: CASSPWGQGGLKLFF. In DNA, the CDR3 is TGCGCCAGCAGCCCCTGGGGACAGGGTGGATTAAAACTGTTTTTT.

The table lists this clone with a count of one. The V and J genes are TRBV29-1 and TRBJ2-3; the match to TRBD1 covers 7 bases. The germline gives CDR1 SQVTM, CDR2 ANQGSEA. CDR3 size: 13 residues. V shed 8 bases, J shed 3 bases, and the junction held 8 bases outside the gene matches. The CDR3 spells CSHTGTVTDTQYF. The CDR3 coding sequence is TGCAGCCATACGGGGACAGTGACAGATACGCAGTATTTT.

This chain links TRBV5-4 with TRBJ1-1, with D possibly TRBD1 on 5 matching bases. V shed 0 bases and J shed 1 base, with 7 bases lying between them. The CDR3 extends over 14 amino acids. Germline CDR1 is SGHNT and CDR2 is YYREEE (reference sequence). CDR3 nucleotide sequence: TGTGCCAGCAGCTTGGGACAGACGAACACTGAAGCTTTCTTT. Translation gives CASSLGQTNTEAFF.

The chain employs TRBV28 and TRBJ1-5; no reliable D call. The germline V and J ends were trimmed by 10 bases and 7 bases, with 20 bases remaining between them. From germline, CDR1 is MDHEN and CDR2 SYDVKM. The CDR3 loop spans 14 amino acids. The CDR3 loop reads CAIKNNLSGQPQHF. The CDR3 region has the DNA TGTGCCATCAAAAACAACCTATCGGGGCAGCCCCAGCATTTT. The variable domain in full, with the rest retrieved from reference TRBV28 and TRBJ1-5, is DVKVTQSSRYLVKRTGEKVFLECVQDMDHENMFWYRQDPGLGLRLIYFSYDVKMKEKGDIPEGYSVSREKKERFSLILESASTNQTSMYLCAIKNNLSGQPQHFGDGTRLSIL.

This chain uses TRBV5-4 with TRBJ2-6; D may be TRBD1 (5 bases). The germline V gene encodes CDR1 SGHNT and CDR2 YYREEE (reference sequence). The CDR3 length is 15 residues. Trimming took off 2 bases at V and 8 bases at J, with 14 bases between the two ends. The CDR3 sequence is CASSFGAPGSNVLTF. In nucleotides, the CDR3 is TGTGCCAGCAGCTTTGGGGCGCCCGGGTCCAACGTCCTGACTTTC.

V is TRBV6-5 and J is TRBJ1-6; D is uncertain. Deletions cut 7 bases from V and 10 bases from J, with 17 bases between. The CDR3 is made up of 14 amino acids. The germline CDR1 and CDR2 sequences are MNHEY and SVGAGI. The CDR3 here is CASTFDNRGSPLHF. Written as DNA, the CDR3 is TGTGCCAGCACCTTCGACAATCGGGGATCACCCCTCCACTTT.

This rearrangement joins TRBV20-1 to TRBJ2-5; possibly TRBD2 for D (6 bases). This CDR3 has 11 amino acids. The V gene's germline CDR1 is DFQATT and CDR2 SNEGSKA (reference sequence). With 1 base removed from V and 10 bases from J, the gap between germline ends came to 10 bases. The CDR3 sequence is CSARVPGGQYF. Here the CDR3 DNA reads TGCAGTGCTAGAGTTCCCGGGGGCCAGTACTTC.

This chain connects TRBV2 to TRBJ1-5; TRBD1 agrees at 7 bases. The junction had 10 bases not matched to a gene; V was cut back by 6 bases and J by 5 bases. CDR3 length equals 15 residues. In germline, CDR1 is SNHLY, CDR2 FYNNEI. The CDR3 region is CASSPRTGEDQPQHF. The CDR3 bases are TGTGCCAGCAGCCCAAGAACAGGGGAGGATCAGCCCCAGCATTTT.

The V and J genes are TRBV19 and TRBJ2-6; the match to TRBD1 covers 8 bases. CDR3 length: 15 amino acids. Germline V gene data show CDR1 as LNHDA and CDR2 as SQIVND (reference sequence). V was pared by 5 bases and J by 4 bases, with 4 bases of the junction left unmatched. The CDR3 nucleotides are TGTGCCAGTAGTTCGGACAGGGAGGGGGCCAACGTCCTGACTTTC. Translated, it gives CASSSDREGANVLTF.

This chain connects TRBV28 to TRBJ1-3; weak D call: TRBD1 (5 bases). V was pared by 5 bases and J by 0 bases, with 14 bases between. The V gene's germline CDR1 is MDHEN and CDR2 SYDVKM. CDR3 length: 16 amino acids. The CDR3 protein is CASSPTGWSSGNTIYF. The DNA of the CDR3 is TGTGCCAGCAGTCCCACAGGCTGGAGCTCTGGAAACACCATATATTTT.

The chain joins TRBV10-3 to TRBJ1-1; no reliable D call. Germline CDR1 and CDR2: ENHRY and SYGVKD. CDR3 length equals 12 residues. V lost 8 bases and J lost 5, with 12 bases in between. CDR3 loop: CAIRREGTEAFF. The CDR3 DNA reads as TGTGCCATCCGAAGGGAGGGTACTGAAGCTTTCTTT.

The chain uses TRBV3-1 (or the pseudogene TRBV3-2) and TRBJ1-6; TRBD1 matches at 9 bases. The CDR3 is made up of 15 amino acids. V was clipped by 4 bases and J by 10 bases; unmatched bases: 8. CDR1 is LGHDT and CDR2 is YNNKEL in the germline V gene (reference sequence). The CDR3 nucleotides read TGTGCCAGCAGCCGGGGACAGGGTGGTACCTCACCCCTCCACTTT. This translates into CASSRGQGGTSPLHF.

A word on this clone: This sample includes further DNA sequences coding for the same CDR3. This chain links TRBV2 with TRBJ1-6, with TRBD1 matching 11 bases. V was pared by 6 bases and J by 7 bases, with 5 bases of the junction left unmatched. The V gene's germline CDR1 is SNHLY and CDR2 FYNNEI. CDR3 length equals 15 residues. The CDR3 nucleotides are TGTGCCAGCAGAAGGACAGGGGGCGAGAATTCACCCCTCCACTTT. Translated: CASRRTGGENSPLHF.

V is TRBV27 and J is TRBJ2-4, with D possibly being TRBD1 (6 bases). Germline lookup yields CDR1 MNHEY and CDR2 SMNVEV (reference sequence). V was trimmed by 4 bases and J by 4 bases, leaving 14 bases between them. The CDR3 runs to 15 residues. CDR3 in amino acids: CASSSLQGPKNIQYF. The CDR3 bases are TGTGCCAGCAGTTCGCTACAGGGTCCTAAAAACATTCAGTACTTC.

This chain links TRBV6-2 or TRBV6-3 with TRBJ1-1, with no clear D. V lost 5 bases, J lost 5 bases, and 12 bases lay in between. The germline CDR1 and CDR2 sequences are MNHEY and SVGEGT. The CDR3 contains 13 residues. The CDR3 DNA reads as TGTGCCAGCAGTCCCCCGAGGCGGACTGAAGCTTTCTTT. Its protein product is CASSPPRRTEAFF.

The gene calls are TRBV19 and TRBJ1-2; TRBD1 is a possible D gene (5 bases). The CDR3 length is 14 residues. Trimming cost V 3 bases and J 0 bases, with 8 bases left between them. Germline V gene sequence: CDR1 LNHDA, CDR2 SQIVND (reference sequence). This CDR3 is CASSMGGANYGYTF. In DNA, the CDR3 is TGTGCCAGTAGTATGGGAGGGGCTAACTATGGCTACACCTTC.

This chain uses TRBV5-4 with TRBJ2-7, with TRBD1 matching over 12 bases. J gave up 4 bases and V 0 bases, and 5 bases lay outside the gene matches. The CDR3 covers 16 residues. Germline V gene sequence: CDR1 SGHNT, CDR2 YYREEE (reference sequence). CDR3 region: CASSLGGQGAVYEQYF. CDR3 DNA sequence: TGTGCCAGCAGCTTGGGGGGACAGGGGGCTGTTTACGAGCAGTACTTC.

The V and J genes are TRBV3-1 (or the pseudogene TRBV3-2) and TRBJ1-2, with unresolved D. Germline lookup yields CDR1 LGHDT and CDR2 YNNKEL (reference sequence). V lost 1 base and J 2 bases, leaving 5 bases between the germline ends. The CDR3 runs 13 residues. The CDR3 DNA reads TGTGCCAGCAGCCAAGTTAGAAACTATGGCTACACCTTC. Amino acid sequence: CASSQVRNYGYTF.

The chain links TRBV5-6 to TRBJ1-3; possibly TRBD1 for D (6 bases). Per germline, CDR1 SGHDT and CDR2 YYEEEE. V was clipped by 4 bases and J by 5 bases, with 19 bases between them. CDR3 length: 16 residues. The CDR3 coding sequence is TGTGCCAGCAGCACCGTACAGGGAGTCCATAGAAACACCATATATTTT. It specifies CASSTVQGVHRNTIYF.

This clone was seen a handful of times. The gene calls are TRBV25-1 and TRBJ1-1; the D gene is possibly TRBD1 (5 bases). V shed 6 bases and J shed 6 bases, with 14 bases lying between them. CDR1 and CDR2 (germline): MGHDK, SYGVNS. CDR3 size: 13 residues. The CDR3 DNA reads TGTGCCAGCAGCAGGACACAGAGCCCTGAAGCTTTCTTT. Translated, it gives CASSRTQSPEAFF.

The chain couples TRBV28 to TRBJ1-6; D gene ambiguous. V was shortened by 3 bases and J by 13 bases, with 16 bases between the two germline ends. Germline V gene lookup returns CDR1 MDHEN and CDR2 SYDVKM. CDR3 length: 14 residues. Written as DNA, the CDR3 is TGTGCCAGCAGTTTGTCGGCAGGCCCGAATCCCCTCCACTTT. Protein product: CASSLSAGPNPLHF.

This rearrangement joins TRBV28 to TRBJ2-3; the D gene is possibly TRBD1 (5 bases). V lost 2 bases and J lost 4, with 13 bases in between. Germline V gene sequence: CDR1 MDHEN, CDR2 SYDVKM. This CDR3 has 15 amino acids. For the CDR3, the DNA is TGTGCCAGCAGTTTAGGGGCCAACCCGCCAGATACGCAGTATTTT. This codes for CASSLGANPPDTQYF.